These 27 T cell receptor beta chains originate from one sample sequenced in a study of cytomegalovirus exposure and HLA in healthy donors. The PCR made use of 60 Vbeta and 13 Jbeta primers. Method: immunoSEQ multiplex PCR; TCRdb's copy keeps in-frame clones and lacks some. The data contain over 85,000 clones, around 85% of them seen just once; the ten biggest clones take up around 2%. The sequencing sample was made of PBMCs. All receptors come from a man aged 40-49 years in good health and CMV-seronegative.

The chain couples TRBV4-2 to TRBJ2-3; D is undetermined. With 4 bases removed from V and 0 bases from J, the gap between germline ends came to 8 bases. The CDR3 contains 14 residues. Germline V gives CDR1 LGHNA, CDR2 YNFKEQ. As DNA, the CDR3 is TGTGCCAGCAGCCCCCAATTGAGCACAGATACGCAGTATTTT. Its protein product is CASSPQLSTDTQYF.

V gene TRBV28 combines with J gene TRBJ1-2; no clear D. Germline CDR1 is MDHEN and CDR2 is SYDVKM. Trimming left V 5 bases short and J 2 bases short, with 21 bases between. The CDR3 totals 17 residues. For the CDR3, the DNA is TGTGCCAGCAGTCCCTCGGGTCCGCCTCTCCTAAACTATGGCTACACCTTC. This encodes CASSPSGPPLLNYGYTF.

CDR3 sequence: CASSHLRGGSEQYF. In DNA, the CDR3 is TGCGCCAGCAGCCACCTAAGAGGGGGTAGCGAGCAGTACTTC. This chain joins TRBV4-1 and TRBJ2-7; tentatively, D is TRBD1 (6 bases). Germline values: CDR1 MGHRA, CDR2 YSYEKL. Trimming pared 3 bases from V and 6 bases from J, leaving 15 bases between. CDR3 length: 14 residues.

V gene TRBV9 combines with J gene TRBJ1-2, with 8 bases lining up with TRBD1. Unmatched junction bases numbered 9, after V lost 2 bases and J lost 6 bases. Germline V gene data show CDR1 as SGDLS and CDR2 as YYNGEE. The CDR3 covers 15 residues. The CDR3 nucleotides are TGTGCCAGCAGCGTTTCACAGGGGGGCCCCCATGGCTACACCTTC. The encoded protein is CASSVSQGGPHGYTF. The whole variable domain, filled in from reference TRBV9 and TRBJ1-2, reads DSGVTQTPKHLITATGQRVTLRCSPRSGDLSVYWYQQSLDQGLQFLIQYYNGEERAKGNILERFSAQQFPDLHSELNLSSLELGDSALYFCASSVSQGGPHGYTFGSGTRLTVV.

The rearrangement links TRBV5-1 to TRBJ1-2, with D hard to call. Germline V gives CDR1 SGHRS, CDR2 YFSETQ. Trimming removed 0 bases at V and 4 bases at J, with 10 bases between. CDR3 length: 14 amino acids. The CDR3 loop reads CASSLGLDFYGYTF. The CDR3 DNA sequence: TGCGCCAGCAGCTTGGGTTTAGACTTCTATGGCTACACCTTC.

Only a few counts were recorded for this clone. V is TRBV19 and J is TRBJ2-7; D may be TRBD1 (6 bases). CDR1 and CDR2 from the germline V gene are LNHDA and SQIVND (reference sequence). The length of the CDR3 is 14 residues. The germline V and J ends were trimmed by 7 bases and 1 base, with 14 bases remaining between them. The CDR3 sequence is CASNQPGQSYEQYF. The CDR3 coding sequence is TGTGCCAGTAATCAGCCCGGACAGTCCTACGAGCAGTACTTC.

The chain combines TRBV19 with TRBJ2-1; 9 bases fit TRBD1. The CDR3 runs 14 residues. With V trimmed by 7 bases and J by 10 bases, 11 bases remained unmatched. Germline CDR1 reads LNHDA; CDR2 reads SQIVND (reference sequence). The CDR3 reads CASNRDRVGGEQFF. The CDR3 DNA reads TGTGCCAGTAATAGGGACAGGGTGGGCGGAGAGCAGTTCTTC. Combining the CDR3 with reference TRBV19 and TRBJ2-1 gives the whole variable domain DGGITQSPKYLFRKEGQNVTLSCEQNLNHDAMYWYRQDPGQGLRLIYYSQIVNDFQKGDIAEGYSVSREKKESFPLTVTSAQKNPTAFYLCASNRDRVGGEQFFGPGTRLTVL.

This clone was detected only a few times. The V and J genes are TRBV5-1 and TRBJ2-7; unclear D gene. V was pared by 5 bases and J by 5 bases, with 17 bases between. The length of the CDR3 is 14 residues. The V gene's germline CDR1 is SGHRS and CDR2 YFSETQ. For the CDR3, the DNA is TGCGCCAGCAGTCGCCAGGTTTCCCTCGACGAGCAGTACTTC. Protein: CASSRQVSLDEQYF.

This chain links TRBV11-2 with TRBJ1-2; 9 bases agree with TRBD1. This CDR3 has 13 amino acids. Germline V lookup: CDR1 SGHAT, CDR2 FQNNGV. V lost 5 bases to trimming and J lost 8 bases; unmatched junction nucleotides: 6. DNA for the CDR3: TGTGCCAGCAGCCCGGGGACAGGGACCGGCTACACCTTC. The encoded protein is CASSPGTGTGYTF.

The rearrangement uses TRBV15 and TRBJ1-6; no clear D gene. Trimming stripped 11 bases from V and 0 bases from J, with 14 bases between. Germline V gives CDR1 LNHNV, CDR2 YYDKDF (reference sequence). The CDR3 contains 15 residues. In DNA, the CDR3 is TGTGCCGCCCGCCTGGGGAGCTCCTATAATTCACCCCTCCACTTT. Translated: CAARLGSSYNSPLHF.

This clone occurred once. This CDR3 is CASSKTPNEAFF. The CDR3, as DNA: TGTGCCAGCAGCAAGACACCAAATGAAGCTTTCTTT. The V call is TRBV6-5, the J call TRBJ1-1; D is uncertain. The CDR3 runs to 12 residues. In germline, CDR1 is MNHEY, CDR2 SVGAGI. With 6 bases removed from V and 7 bases from J, the gap between germline ends came to 12 bases.

The V gene is TRBV7-2, the J gene TRBJ1-1; 8 bases line up with TRBD1. J gave up 5 bases and V 9 bases, and 8 bases lay outside the gene matches. Germline CDR1 is SGHTA and CDR2 is FQGNSA. CDR3 length: 13 residues. As DNA, the CDR3 is TGTGCCAGTAGACAGGGGATGTCAACTGAAGCTTTCTTT. It encodes CASRQGMSTEAFF.

The chain has TRBV4-3 and TRBJ1-2, with 7 bases fitting TRBD1. The junction had 12 bases not matched to a gene; V was cut back by 4 bases and J by 7 bases. The CDR3 length is 15 residues. CDR1 is LGHNA and CDR2 is YSLEER in the germline V gene. The CDR3 DNA is TGCGCCAGCAGCCCCCGACAGGGCGGAAAAAGTGGCTACACCTTC. Translated: CASSPRQGGKSGYTF.

The chain recombines TRBV2 with TRBJ1-5; D ambiguous. This CDR3 has 15 amino acids. V lost 4 bases to trimming and J lost 5 bases, with 15 bases between them. Germline CDR1 and CDR2: SNHLY and FYNNEI. DNA for the CDR3: TGTGCCAGCAGTGTGAGAGACGTTCTAGATCAGCCCCAGCATTTT. Protein: CASSVRDVLDQPQHF.

The V call is TRBV19, the J call TRBJ2-7; 10 bases fit TRBD1. V gave up 5 bases and J gave up 4 bases; unmatched junction bases: 8. The CDR3 runs to 15 residues. Germline assignment: CDR1 LNHDA and CDR2 SQIVND (reference sequence). CDR3 nucleotides: TGTGCCAGTAGTCCCTCGGACAGGGGGGTTTACGAGCAGTACTTC. Translating it yields CASSPSDRGVYEQYF.

This clone was detected only once. CDR3 amino acids: CASSLLQENYGYTF. The CDR3 DNA follows: TGTGCCAGCAGCCTACTACAGGAAAACTATGGCTACACCTTC. V usage is TRBV2 and J usage is TRBJ1-2, with D perhaps TRBD1 (5 bases). Trimming removed 6 bases from V and 2 bases from J, with 13 bases in between. This CDR3 region has 14 residues. Germline V lookup: CDR1 SNHLY, CDR2 FYNNEI.

The chain carries TRBV2 and TRBJ2-3, with 7 bases matching TRBD2. CDR3 length: 15 residues. Germline values: CDR1 SNHLY, CDR2 FYNNEI. V dropped 7 bases and J dropped 1; count of bases not matched to a gene: 8. CDR3 loop: CASKGRSGGTDTQYF. DNA for the CDR3: TGTGCCAGCAAGGGGAGGAGCGGGGGCACAGATACGCAGTATTTT.

V usage is TRBV2 and J usage is TRBJ1-2; perhaps TRBD1 as D (6 bases). Trimming removed 2 bases from V and 6 bases from J, with 13 bases in between. There are 14 residues in the CDR3. CDR1 is SNHLY, CDR2 FYNNEI, per germline. This chain's CDR3 is CASSENRALDGYTF. The CDR3 DNA is TGTGCCAGCAGTGAAAACAGGGCCCTGGATGGCTACACCTTC.

The chain combines TRBV7-8 with TRBJ2-5, with TRBD2 matching over 9 bases. The CDR3 is 15 residues long. The J segment lost 6 bases and the V segment lost 2 bases, leaving 7 bases of the junction unmatched. Germline CDR1 and CDR2: SGHVS and FQNEAQ. The CDR3 bases are TGTGCCAGCAGCTTAACGGCGGGGGGGCCTCAGACCCAGTACTTC. Translation gives CASSLTAGGPQTQYF.

This chain connects TRBV4-1 to TRBJ1-1, with 8 bases that match TRBD1. The CDR3 has 19 residues. V gave up 0 bases and J gave up 0 bases; unmatched junction bases: 12. Germline V gene data show CDR1 as MGHRA and CDR2 as YSYEKL. The CDR3 DNA is TGCGCCAGCAGCCAAGATCTCCAGGGGGCGAACTTCATGAACACTGAAGCTTTCTTT. Translated, it gives CASSQDLQGANFMNTEAFF.

The CDR3: CASSRTGGSNQPQHF. As DNA, the CDR3 is TGTGCCAGCAGCCGGACAGGGGGAAGCAATCAGCCCCAGCATTTT. The chain recombines TRBV7-2 with TRBJ1-5, with 10 bases matching TRBD1. Germline V gives CDR1 SGHTA, CDR2 FQGNSA. There are 15 residues in the CDR3. V lost 5 bases and J lost 1; bases outside the gene matches: 2.

The V and J genes are TRBV6-5 and TRBJ1-3, with a tentative D call TRBD1 (6 bases). Germline V gene lookup returns CDR1 MNHEY and CDR2 SVGAGI. The V and J ends lost 5 bases and 8 bases respectively, with 16 bases between them. The CDR3 has 14 residues. CDR3 protein: CASSARTAEDTIYF. The CDR3 region has the DNA TGTGCCAGCAGTGCCAGGACAGCCGAAGACACCATATATTTT.

The V call is TRBV5-4, the J call TRBJ2-1, with a weak D call TRBD2 (7 bases). The CDR3 extends over 14 amino acids. CDR1 is SGHNT, CDR2 YYREEE, per germline (reference sequence). V lost 4 bases and J lost 5, with 13 bases in between. The CDR3 spells CASSPGGLHNEQFF. The CDR3 DNA reads TGTGCCAGCAGCCCGGGGGGCCTCCACAATGAGCAGTTCTTC.

The chain joins TRBV18 to TRBJ1-2; 8 bases are a match to TRBD1. Germline CDR1 and CDR2: KGHSH and LQKENI. V lost 6 bases and J lost 4; bases outside the gene matches: 7. This CDR3 contains 14 residues. The CDR3 coding sequence is TGTGCCAGCTCGCTAGACAGGGGAGCCTATGGCTACACCTTC. Translating gives CASSLDRGAYGYTF.

This chain connects TRBV25-1 to TRBJ1-2; 7 bases are shared with TRBD1. The CDR3 has 16 residues. Germline CDR1 MGHDK, CDR2 SYGVNS. With 4 bases clipped from V and 6 bases from J, the junction kept 14 bases outside the gene matches. CDR3 amino acids: CASSGQRGRGRDGYTF. The CDR3, as DNA: TGTGCCAGCAGTGGGCAACGCGGCAGGGGGAGAGATGGCTACACCTTC.

This chain joins TRBV28 and TRBJ2-7; 7 positions match TRBD2. CDR1 is MDHEN and CDR2 is SYDVKM in the germline V gene. With V trimmed by 1 base and J by 0 bases, 3 bases remained unmatched. There are 15 residues in the CDR3. The CDR3 spells CASSLLGGSSYEQYF. The CDR3 DNA reads as TGTGCCAGCAGTTTATTGGGGGGGAGCTCCTACGAGCAGTACTTC.

The chain uses TRBV5-1 and TRBJ1-4; a possible D gene is TRBD1 (5 bases). V lost 4 bases and J 4 bases, leaving 8 bases between the germline ends. The germline gives CDR1 SGHRS, CDR2 YFSETQ. The CDR3 runs 13 residues. CDR3 DNA: TGCGCCAGCAGCAGGGGTTTTAATGAAAAACTGTTTTTT. It is translated as CASSRGFNEKLFF.